This TCR beta chain was observed in a study of blood T cells in healthy people across ages. Points from the study as a whole: Roughly linearly, TCR beta diversity per million T cells fell as age increased. Donor CMV infection status was unknown, possibly confounding age-related changes in expanded clonotypes. More naive CD4+ cells and higher diversity marked long-lived donors relative to aged donors.

Each donor was a healthy Caucasian individual from Russia, aged 6 to 90. The sample holds many counts of this clonotype. Its cognate antigen is unknown. With a J-beta primer mix and a sample-barcoded 5' primer, a second PCR ran roughly 6 to 11 cycles. Each CDR3 protein gets one entry after TCRdb re-called the 5' RACE reads with MiXCR. The sample has about 1.6 million distinct CDR3 sequences; about 32% are singletons. The CDR3 is 13 residues long. V lost 0 bases and J 5 bases, leaving 8 bases between the germline ends. The germline gives CDR1 ENHRY, CDR2 SYGVKD. Material for sequencing was blood. This clonotype originated in a woman aged 25-40 years in good health. The genes are TRBV10-3 and TRBJ2-7, with D possibly being TRBD1 (6 bases). The CDR3 bases are TGTGCCATCAGTGAGTCCGGGACAAACGAGCAGTACTTC. Its protein product is CAISESGTNEQYF.